This passage covers 22 T cell receptor beta chains from one sample sequenced in a study of CD8+CD57+ T cells in acquired aplastic anemia. Profiles of TCR beta VDJ and CDR3 were generated from a genomic DNA template. A single record per CDR3 protein comes from TCRdb applying MiXCR to the reads. The table has roughly 500,000 distinct CDR3 sequences, more than 25% seen once. In patients chosen for sequencing, flow cytometry had shown CD8+CD57+ cell expansion. Sequenced sample: sorted CD4+, CD8+, or CD8+CD57+ T cells (not recorded which) from PBMCs. Receptors originate from a human donor with aplastic anemia.

The CDR3: CASSETASGANVLTF. CDR3 bases: TGTGCCAGCAGTGAGACAGCGTCCGGGGCCAACGTCCTGACTTTC. The chain combines TRBV25-1 with TRBJ2-6, with a possible D match to TRBD1 (5 bases). Germline CDR1 is MGHDK and CDR2 is SYGVNS. The germline V and J ends were trimmed by 3 bases and 4 bases, with 10 bases remaining between them. There are 15 residues in the CDR3.

The genes are TRBV19 and TRBJ1-2; perhaps TRBD1 as D (6 bases). This CDR3 has 17 amino acids. V shed 5 bases and J shed 1 base, with 20 bases lying between them. Germline V gene lookup returns CDR1 LNHDA and CDR2 SQIVND (reference sequence). The CDR3 protein is CASSSKGTNGYNYGYTF. CDR3 DNA: TGTGCCAGTAGTTCCAAAGGGACAAACGGCTATAACTATGGCTACACCTTC.

This clonotype came up a few times. Possible read error: a much larger clone is one base away. The genes are TRBV10-3 and TRBJ1-5; D gene unclear. The CDR3 has 15 residues. The ends were cut back, 5 bases at V and 7 bases at J, with 18 bases in the middle. Germline values: CDR1 ENHRY, CDR2 SYGVKD. In DNA form, the CDR3 reads TGTGCCATCAGTAACGATCGGAATTTGAGCCAGCCCCAGCATTTT. Translation: CAISNDRNLSQPQHF.

The chain combines TRBV6-1 with TRBJ2-7; either TRBD1 or TRBD2 may supply D (6 bases each). CDR3 length: 16 amino acids. In germline, CDR1 is MNHNS, CDR2 SASEGT. Trimming shortened V by 1 base and J by 1 base, and 14 bases separated the two germline ends. CDR3 coding DNA: TGTGCCAGCAGTGAAGTGAGGGGGGAAAGGTCCTACGAGCAGTACTTC. This translates into CASSEVRGERSYEQYF.

This rearrangement joins TRBV25-1 to TRBJ2-1; TRBD1 matches at 12 bases. Germline CDR1 is MGHDK and CDR2 is SYGVNS. The CDR3 spans 20 residues. With V trimmed by 6 bases and J by 8 bases, 23 bases remained unmatched. The CDR3 DNA follows: TGTGCCAGCAGCTTACAGGGACAGGGGGCTTCAATTTCTGAATCAGATGAGCAGTTCTTC. Its protein product is CASSLQGQGASISESDEQFF.

V gene TRBV19 combines with J gene TRBJ2-1; a possible D gene is TRBD1 (6 bases). CDR3 length equals 15 residues. Per germline, CDR1 LNHDA and CDR2 SQIVND (reference sequence). V was clipped by 9 bases and J by 2 bases, with 17 bases between them. CDR3 in amino acids: CASSVAWTAYNEQFF. Here the CDR3 DNA reads TGTGCCAGCAGCGTAGCGTGGACAGCCTACAATGAGCAGTTCTTC.

This clonotype was observed a few times. V and J are TRBV6-1 and TRBJ1-5, with a possible D match to TRBD1 (6 bases). CDR1 and CDR2 from the germline V gene are MNHNS and SASEGT. V lost 5 bases and J 6 bases, leaving 20 bases between the germline ends. The CDR3 is 16 residues long. CDR3 nucleotide sequence: TGTGCCAGCAGTCGAACAGGGCCAGGGTTAGGTCAGCCCCAGCATTTT. Translated: CASSRTGPGLGQPQHF.

This clonotype was detected only a few times. The rearrangement uses TRBV5-1 and TRBJ1-1, with TRBD1 identical over 9 bases. CDR1 is SGHRS and CDR2 is YFSETQ in the germline V gene. J gave up 7 bases and V 4 bases, and 11 bases lay outside the gene matches. The CDR3 loop spans 15 amino acids. The chain's CDR3 is CASSPKTGGGFEAFF. The CDR3 region has the DNA TGCGCCAGCAGCCCAAAAACAGGGGGCGGATTTGAAGCTTTCTTT. The entire variable domain, with the rest obtained from reference TRBV5-1 and TRBJ1-1, is as follows: KAGVTQTPRYLIKTRGQQVTLSCSPISGHRSVSWYQQTPGQGLQFLFEYFSETQRNKGNFPGRFSGRQFSNSRSEMNVSTLELGDSALYLCASSPKTGGGFEAFFGQGTRLTVV.

This clonotype was seen once. The V and J genes are TRBV29-1 and TRBJ2-6; D gene unclear. This CDR3 is built from 11 residues. Trimming stripped 6 bases from V and 4 bases from J, with 4 bases between. Germline V gene lookup returns CDR1 SQVTM and CDR2 ANQGSEA. The CDR3 DNA is TGCAGCGTGACCGGGGCCAACGTCCTGACTTTC. Residues: CSVTGANVLTF.

To note about this clonotype: This may arise from a read error, as a much more abundant clone is one base away. V and J are TRBV9 and TRBJ2-7, with D unresolved. Germline CDR1 reads SGDLS; CDR2 reads YYNGEE. Deletions cut 1 base from V and 6 bases from J, with 11 bases between. This CDR3 has 13 amino acids. CDR3 loop: CASSVLRTSEQYF. DNA of the CDR3: TGTGCCAGCAGCGTACTCAGGACCTCCGAGCAGTACTTC.

The V call is TRBV24-1, the J call TRBJ2-5; 12 bases are shared with TRBD1. Germline CDR1 is KGHDR and CDR2 is SFDVKD. The junction had 5 bases not matched to a gene; V was cut back by 8 bases and J by 5 bases. The length of the CDR3 is 14 residues. As DNA, the CDR3 is TGTGCCACCAACCGGGACAGGGGGCGGGAGACCCAGTACTTC. The encoded protein is CATNRDRGRETQYF.

This clonotype appeared a few times. The CDR3 DNA reads TGTGCCAGCAGCTCGAAACGGACAGAAAACTTCTCTGGGGCCAACGTCCTGACTTTC. Amino acids: CASSSKRTENFSGANVLTF. This rearrangement joins TRBV11-1 to TRBJ2-6, with a tentative D call TRBD1 (6 bases). The CDR3 has 19 amino acids. CDR1 is SGHAT and CDR2 is FQDESV in the germline V gene (reference sequence). V was shortened by 4 bases and J by 0 bases, with 19 bases between the two germline ends.

This clonotype came up once. V usage is TRBV4-2 and J usage is TRBJ2-1, with 9 bases that match TRBD1. The CDR3 consists of 16 residues. The germline gives CDR1 LGHNA, CDR2 YNFKEQ. The V and J ends lost 1 base and 5 bases, in that order; junction bases with no gene match: 6. The CDR3 bases are TGTGCCAGCAGCCAAGGTCCGGGACAGGGTAACAATGAGCAGTTCTTC. This encodes CASSQGPGQGNNEQFF.

This clonotype was seen many times. The chain employs TRBV29-1 and TRBJ1-2; 10 bases line up with TRBD1. From germline, CDR1 is SQVTM and CDR2 ANQGSEA. There are 13 residues in the CDR3. The junction had 9 bases not matched to a gene; V was cut back by 6 bases and J by 8 bases. The CDR3 nucleotides are TGCAGCGTACCCGACAGGGGGCTGGTGGGCTACACCTTC. Translation: CSVPDRGLVGYTF.

This clonotype was picked up a small number of times. V gene TRBV2 combines with J gene TRBJ2-4; TRBD2 aligns across 8 bases. V dropped 5 bases and J dropped 5; count of bases not matched to a gene: 5. In germline, CDR1 is SNHLY, CDR2 FYNNEI. The CDR3 is made up of 14 amino acids. The CDR3 DNA reads TGTGCCAGCAGTCGTCGGCGGGAGGAAAACATTCAGTACTTC. As protein: CASSRRREENIQYF.

This clonotype was found many times. The chain recombines TRBV19 with TRBJ2-1; D unclear. Between the trimmed V and J ends, which lost 5 bases and 10 bases, there was a span of 18 bases. The CDR3 length is 14 residues. Germline V gives CDR1 LNHDA, CDR2 SQIVND (reference sequence). The DNA of the CDR3 is TGTGCCAGTAGTGCGTACATCGACGCTTACGAGCAGTTCTTC. This sequence encodes CASSAYIDAYEQFF.

The genes are TRBV10-3 and TRBJ2-7, with 9 bases fitting TRBD1. The CDR3 runs to 12 residues. The germline V gene encodes CDR1 ENHRY and CDR2 SYGVKD. V lost 4 bases to trimming and J lost 7 bases; unmatched junction nucleotides: 2. Here the CDR3 DNA reads TGTGCCATCAGTGCGACAGGGGGGGAGCAGTACTTC. It translates to CAISATGGEQYF.

This clonotype was observed many times. The chain carries TRBV19 and TRBJ1-1; D call uncertain. The CDR3 runs 14 residues. The germline gives CDR1 LNHDA, CDR2 SQIVND (reference sequence). Trimming pared 5 bases from V and 6 bases from J, leaving 16 bases between. CDR3 sequence: CASSPAGVSAEAFF. CDR3 DNA sequence: TGTGCCAGTAGTCCTGCGGGCGTAAGCGCTGAAGCTTTCTTT.

In regard to this clonotype: One end of the junction varies from germline; a read error may be responsible. This sequence joins TRBV6-2 or TRBV6-3 and TRBJ2-7; TRBD2 agrees at 9 bases. Germline V gene sequence: CDR1 MNHEY, CDR2 SVGEGT. There are 15 residues in the CDR3. The DNA of the CDR3 is TGTGCCCGCAGTTACTCGGTCACTAGCGGGTACGAGCAGTACTTC. Protein product: CARSYSVTSGYEQYF.

This clonotype was recorded at least ten times. The chain links TRBV15 to TRBJ2-7; D remains ambiguous. CDR3 size: 14 residues. Trimming cost V 1 base and J 5 bases, with 12 bases left between them. Germline lookup yields CDR1 LNHNV and CDR2 YYDKDF (reference sequence). The CDR3 DNA sequence: TGTGCCACCAGCAGAGCGTTACGCGGAGACGAGCAGTACTTC. Amino acid sequence: CATSRALRGDEQYF.

This clonotype has at least ten counts. The V gene is TRBV10-3, the J gene TRBJ1-1, with no clear D. Germline CDR1 is ENHRY and CDR2 is SYGVKD. V was cut by 10 bases and J by 1 base, with 13 bases left in between. The CDR3 totals 13 residues. This CDR3 is CATSVSGNTEAFF. The DNA of the CDR3 is TGTGCCACCTCGGTAAGCGGGAACACTGAAGCTTTCTTT.

This clonotype was detected many times. The chain joins TRBV14 to TRBJ1-6, with no clear D. The CDR3 extends over 13 amino acids. In germline, CDR1 is SGHDN, CDR2 FVKESK. V was clipped by 4 bases and J by 8 bases, with 9 bases between them. The CDR3 protein is CASSRDLYSPLHF. The DNA for the CDR3 is TGTGCCAGCAGCCGGGATCTTTATTCACCCCTCCACTTT.